What follows describes a single T cell receptor (beta chain). The specificity of this receptor is unknown. Within one base of it there is no much larger clone, and no base qualities were kept. The cohort consisted of 650 to 700 healthy bone marrow donors. All cohort members were sampled while nominally healthy, although unrecorded immune exposures were likely present. The donor was CMV seronegative and was included in the group of over 300 seronegative cohort members. A peripheral blood sample was collected from each donor, and TCR beta sequencing was performed on peripheral blood mononuclear cells. The Qiagen DNeasy Blood Extraction Kit was used to extract genomic DNA from the blood cell samples. These data originate in a study of cytomegalovirus exposure and HLA in healthy donors (dated by TCRdb to 2015 to 2018). Regarding the complete study: An earlier analysis of several hundred of the donors reported about 250 Gb of sequence data and around 120 million unique TCR beta sequences from about 180 million T cells. An early release covering around 630 HLA-typed donors comprised 250 to 350 gigabases of sequencing data and tens of millions of unique TCR sequences. Among the approximately 420 genotyped donors, about 83% belonged to the genetic ancestry cluster associated with self-reported Caucasian donors. The study aimed to test whether cataloging public T cell receptors could reveal signatures of past pathogen exposure. The study used immunosequencing to profile the T cell repertoires of hundreds of subjects and linked those repertoires to cytomegalovirus serostatus. Along with the roughly 700-subject first cohort, a separate validation cohort of around 120 different subjects was used. High-throughput TCR immunosequencing, statistical association of individual TCRs with disease status, and machine learning were combined to predict cytomegalovirus infection status. In a later analysis, previously published TCR beta repertoires from more than 500 donors were re-analyzed and high-resolution HLA genotyping was added so that TCR occurrence patterns could be studied. Rather than drawing on any new phenotypic data, the later analysis identified candidate immune exposures from TCR beta sequences and the way those sequences occurred across donors. In an earlier analysis of roughly 540 of the donors, high-throughput TCR beta sequencing was used to judge whether each TCR beta V gene segment behaved as functional or pseudogenic. Donor age, sex, ethnicity and CMV serostatus were compiled alongside the repertoire data. Genome-wide SNP genotypes for about 65% of the roughly 700 donors were used in a later genetic analysis, which treated that subset as a discovery cohort. Every discovery cohort repertoire had been produced on one sequencing platform. Both class I and class II loci were covered by HLA typing, at four-digit resolution. Typing coverage differed by locus: A, B, C, DRB1 and DQB1 were typed in roughly 620-640 donors, DQA1 in approximately 520, DPA1 in some 610, and DPB1 in just under 490. Because of strong linkage in the cohort, roughly 5 DR-DQ haplotypes were treated as single units for association and clustering. Across some 400 genotyped donors of the cohort, an average of approximately 240,000 unique TCR beta nucleotide sequences per donor were sequenced, and roughly 20% of those sequences were non-productive.

Broader findings and caveats from the paper: A group of highly shared sequence variants was considered likely to be a technical artifact of the sequencing pipeline. In a later analysis, most CMV-associated TCR beta chains were found to appear HLA-restricted, with HLA associations seemingly driven largely by CMV exposure. An association between a missense DCLRE1C variant and V-gene and J-gene trimming of TCR beta chains was found in a later genetic analysis and replicated in an independent cohort. In a later genetic analysis, fewer N-insertions in productive TCRs were reported among donors in an Asian-associated ancestry cluster than the 666-donor mean. Linkage disequilibrium might explain the correlated functional status among segregating V segments, but an unknown experimental factor could not be excluded. Immune exposure information for the cohort was limited to CMV serostatus. Broadly in line with IMGT annotations, most TCR beta V segments showed up in productive rearrangements about 87% or about 30% of the time in an earlier analysis of 587 of the donors. According to the authors, the approach could potentially be generalized to other disease states and immunological phenotypes. When HLA alleles, especially DR and DQ, strongly co-occurred, attributing TCR associations to individual alleles was difficult. A further reported finding was that TCR beta sequences accurately predicted the HLA-A and HLA-B alleles for most subjects in the first cohort. In a later analysis, the rate of TCR association differed among HLA loci, with DRB1 alleles having the most associated TCRs and HLA-C alleles having the fewest. Because HLA typing was missing for some donors at each locus, association tests included only the typed subset. The classifier was reported to diagnose cytomegalovirus status with high specificity and sensitivity in both the original cohort and the validation cohort. Because counts were too low, roughly 17 rarely observed V segments, including chromosome 9 orphons, were left out of the earlier analysis of 587 of the donors. Because the 87-base-pair reads could not distinguish some IMGT-functional V segments, including TRBV6-2 and TRBV6-3, those segments were excluded. The presence/absence analyses assumed that sequencing depth was roughly uniform across donors, and that assumption may not be true. A total of 164 TCR beta chains were listed by the study as associated with cytomegalovirus. In vitro tests confirmed that a few of the cytomegalovirus-associated TCR beta chains recognize cytomegalovirus antigens. This cohort had only TCR beta chains sequenced, and the lack of alpha or paired-chain data limited which features could be detected. Most TCR sequences were observed very rarely across donors, whereas some public TCRs were present in many individuals. According to a later analysis, parvovirus B19, influenza, CMV and Epstein-Barr virus appeared linked to several top co-occurrence clusters. At a false discovery rate of 0.05, a later analysis linked 16,951 TCR beta sequences to specific HLA alleles. A later analysis found that HLA-associated TCR beta chains were more clonally expanded and had lower generation probabilities than equally common non-associated chains.

The CDR3 has 15 amino acids, counting the end cysteine and phenylalanine. Of all the DNA, just the CDR3 is kept, 45 bases in frame from base 1. CDR1 is given as SGHRS and CDR2 as YFSETQ, both from the germline V gene. V was cut back by 0 bases and J by 3 bases, leaving a gap of 9 bases between them. Receptor libraries were prepared by the immunoSEQ multiplex PCR assay. A mixture of 60 forward primers for TCR Vbeta segments and 13 reverse primers for TCR Jbeta segments was used in the multiplex PCR. A multiplex PCR assay on genomic DNA amplified the CDR3 region of rearranged TCR beta genes. The amplified TCR beta libraries were sequenced on the Illumina HiSeq System as 87-base-pair reads. The paper's data handling went like this. In a later analysis, approximately 74 million unique TCR beta chains were counted across the roughly 610 repertoires, and roughly 10 million of these chains were shared by at least two donors. Raw reads were error-corrected and collapsed into unique sequences by a nearest-neighbor algorithm in which closely related sequences were merged to remove PCR and sequencing errors. To assign V, D and J gene segments, CDR3 sequences were aligned to IMGT reference sequences. For a sequence to be retained, a match of at least six nucleotides was required to both a V gene segment and a J gene segment. A rearrangement counted as productive if the CDR3 had no stop codons and remained in frame with V and J, and every other rearrangement counted as non-productive. Following IMGT convention, CDR3 was defined as the stretch from the second conserved V-encoded cysteine up to the conserved J-encoded phenylalanine. The earlier analysis of 587 of the donors excluded sequences that lacked an unambiguous match to a single V gene segment. An earlier analysis of 500 to 700 of the donors classified V segments as functional when productive rearrangements were above 56.7% and as segregating when the standard deviation between donors was above 5%. A statistical classification framework was built to diagnose cytomegalovirus status from the catalog of TCR beta chain sequences. V and J gene assignment, in a later analysis, came from comparing TCR nucleotide sequences with IMGT/GENE-DB human TR gene sequences. A later analysis assigned CDR3 sequences and most-parsimonious VDJ recombination scenarios with the TCRdist pipeline. A later analysis defined each TCR beta chain by its CDR3 amino acid sequence plus V-gene family, and excluded reads lacking a unique V-gene family. As a way to deal with suspected cross-contamination and a sequencing artifact, a later analysis dropped nearly 600 nucleotide sequences that were highly shared and had low generation probability. For each public chain, a later analysis derived a clonal expansion index from normalized ranks of inferred template counts within each repertoire. In a later analysis, generation probabilities were computed with a VDJ recombination model fitted to out-of-frame rearrangements, and the resulting probabilities were checked against IGoR. In a later analysis, TCR-TCR, TCR-HLA and TCR-CMV co-occurrence was scored with hypergeometric tests, and a repertoire-size bias correction was applied to TCR pairs. A later analysis estimated false discovery rates by permuting HLA or CMV assignments 20 times. In a later analysis, co-occurring TCRs were grouped with DBSCAN, and TCRdist sequence similarity was added when clustering was performed within HLA-allele-positive subsets. Repertoires with fewer than 30,000 or more than 120,000 public chains, plus five repertoires with anomalous nucleotide sharing, were excluded from co-occurrence clustering. Not all clones reach the TCRdb copy of this immuneACCESS table, which keeps in-frame sequences only. Checked studies attribute under half of the gap to unresolved V genes and leave the rest unexplained. V, J and clone size are those of that table, while D and trimming were read from the DNA. Present in this sample are some 140,000 clones, roughly three quarters of which were seen just once. The top ten hold 2% of the sample.

The rearrangement joined TRBV5-1 to TRBJ2-2; perhaps TRBD2 is the D gene, with 6 bases matching. Sequencing used PBMCs. This clonotype was sampled from a man aged 25 to 40 in good health and CMV-seronegative. The encoded CDR3 is CASSLDGGYTGELFF. The DNA sequence follows: TGCGCCAGCAGCTTGGACGGGGGATACACCGGGGAGCTGTTTTTT.